A single sample is the source of the 14 T cell receptor beta chains below, sequenced in a study of T cell responses to AZD1222 COVID-19 vaccine. Only in-frame clones appear in the TCRdb table, and some are missing; sequencing was by immunoSEQ multiplex PCR. The sample records more than 95,000 clones, approximately 92% being singletons. Material: peripheral blood, obtained on day 0 of AZD1222 vaccination. These receptors were obtained from an adult in good health.

The V and J genes are TRBV2 and TRBJ1-1; no firm D call. There are 14 residues in the CDR3. Germline lookup yields CDR1 SNHLY and CDR2 FYNNEI. Trimming removed 6 bases from V and 6 bases from J, with 17 bases in between. CDR3 protein: CASRVDGALPEAFF. CDR3 bases: TGTGCCAGCAGGGTGGACGGAGCGCTCCCTGAAGCTTTCTTT.

The J gene is TRBJ2-3, the V gene TRBV7-3; maybe TRBD2 (6 bases). From germline, CDR1 is SGHTA and CDR2 FQGTGA. The CDR3 covers 13 residues. V lost 3 bases to trimming and J lost 9 bases, with 13 bases between them. The CDR3 region has the DNA TGTGCCAGCAGCTTGGAATATGGAGGGACGCAGTATTTT. Translating it yields CASSLEYGGTQYF.

V is TRBV15 and J is TRBJ1-2, with 8 nucleotides matching TRBD1. CDR1 and CDR2 (germline): LNHNV, YYDKDF (reference sequence). V lost 3 bases to trimming and J lost 8 bases; unmatched junction nucleotides: 2. The CDR3 is 12 amino acids. DNA of the CDR3: TGTGCCACCAGCAGGGACAGGGACGGCTACACCTTC. It yields the protein CATSRDRDGYTF.

V is TRBV19 and J is TRBJ1-2; tentative D call: TRBD1 (5 bases). CDR1 is LNHDA, CDR2 SQIVND, per germline (reference sequence). Trimming shortened V by 8 bases and J by 0 bases, and 13 bases separated the two germline ends. This CDR3 contains 14 residues. DNA of the CDR3: TGTGCCAGTGGATGGGGGTCAGCTAACTATGGCTACACCTTC. Amino acid sequence: CASGWGSANYGYTF.

This rearrangement joins TRBV7-3 to TRBJ1-1; 8 bases agree with TRBD1. V was pared by 7 bases and J by 4 bases, with 5 bases of the junction left unmatched. The CDR3 sequence is 13 residues long. Germline V lookup: CDR1 SGHTA, CDR2 FQGTGA. For the CDR3, the DNA is TGTGCCAGCACCCCACAGGGGGGCACTGAAGCTTTCTTT. It is translated as CASTPQGGTEAFF. Looking up the rest from reference TRBV7-3 and TRBJ1-1 gives the full variable domain: GAGVSQTPSNKVTEKGKYVELRCDPISGHTALYWYRQSLGQGPEFLIYFQGTGAADDSGLPNDRFFAVRPEGSVSTLKIQRTERGDSAVYLCASTPQGGTEAFFGQGTRLTVV.

This chain joins TRBV6-4 and TRBJ2-3; possible D gene TRBD2, 5 bases. Germline CDR1 is MRHNA and CDR2 is SNTAGT. CDR3 size: 15 residues. V was pared by 4 bases and J by 4 bases, with 15 bases between. CDR3 in DNA: TGTGCCAGCAGTGTTAGCGAGAGTGGCGCAGATACGCAGTATTTT. This translates into CASSVSESGADTQYF.

This rearrangement joins TRBV2 to TRBJ1-6; D gene uncertain. The V gene's germline CDR1 is SNHLY and CDR2 FYNNEI. The CDR3 spans 11 residues. V lost 6 bases, J lost 5 bases, and 2 bases lay in between. DNA of the CDR3: TGTGCCAGCAGCCATAATTCACCCCTCCACTTT. Translating gives CASSHNSPLHF.

This chain joins TRBV2 and TRBJ2-7; 8 nucleotides align to TRBD2. V shed 5 bases and J 10 bases; nucleotides not matched to a gene: 13. The CDR3 length is 14 residues. Germline CDR1 is SNHLY and CDR2 is FYNNEI. The CDR3 DNA follows: TGTGCCAGCAGTCTACCGGGACTAGGAATCGAACAGTACTTC. It codes for CASSLPGLGIEQYF.

DNA of the CDR3: TGTGCCAGCAGAGCCAGAGACACCACCGGGGAGCTGTTTTTT. Amino acid sequence: CASRARDTTGELFF. The V and J genes are TRBV2 and TRBJ2-2; no definite D call. The V end lost 6 bases, the J end lost 4 bases, and 12 bases lay between the germline ends. CDR3 size: 14 residues. In germline, CDR1 is SNHLY, CDR2 FYNNEI. The variable domain in full, with the rest retrieved from reference TRBV2 and TRBJ2-2, is EPEVTQTPSHQVTQMGQEVILRCVPISNHLYFYWYRQILGQKVEFLVSFYNNEISEKSEIFDDQFSVERPDGSNFTLKIRSTKLEDSAMYFCASRARDTTGELFFGEGSRLTVL.

The rearrangement joins TRBV28 to TRBJ1-3, with unresolved D. Trimming pared 6 bases from V and 8 bases from J, leaving 8 bases between. The CDR3 length is 11 residues. CDR1 MDHEN and CDR2 SYDVKM come from the germline V gene. CDR3 sequence: CASRHEDTIYF. The DNA for the CDR3 is TGTGCCAGCAGGCACGAAGACACCATATATTTT.

V is TRBV28 and J is TRBJ2-7; perhaps D is TRBD1 or TRBD2 (5 bases each). Trimming pared 5 bases from V and 7 bases from J, leaving 15 bases between. Germline CDR1 MDHEN, CDR2 SYDVKM. The CDR3 sequence is 13 residues long. The CDR3 DNA sequence: TGTGCCAGCAGTCCCTCCGGGACGGAAGAGCAGTACTTC. It is translated as CASSPSGTEEQYF.

The chain couples TRBV6-5 to TRBJ2-5; D ambiguous. The germline CDR1 and CDR2 sequences are MNHEY and SVGAGI. The length of the CDR3 is 11 residues. V was clipped by 7 bases and J by 6 bases, with 9 bases between them. CDR3 nucleotide sequence: TGTGCCAGCAATATCCCCCAGACCCAGTACTTC. Its protein is CASNIPQTQYF.

V gene TRBV6-5 combines with J gene TRBJ2-7; D unresolved. With 6 bases removed from V and 0 bases from J, the gap between germline ends came to 12 bases. The germline V gene encodes CDR1 MNHEY and CDR2 SVGAGI. The CDR3 runs 14 residues. The CDR3 spells CASRKVASSYEQYF. CDR3 nucleotide sequence: TGTGCCAGCAGGAAGGTCGCGAGCTCCTACGAGCAGTACTTC.

The chain uses TRBV15 and TRBJ1-1; no reliable D call. Germline loops: CDR1 LNHNV, CDR2 YYDKDF (reference sequence). Trimming shortened V by 1 base and J by 0 bases, and 3 bases separated the two germline ends. The CDR3 runs 13 residues. The CDR3 DNA reads TGTGCCACCAGCAGAGGCCTGAACACTGAAGCTTTCTTT. Residues: CATSRGLNTEAFF.